The rows below give T cell receptor beta chains drawn from one sample of a study of T-cell reconstitution after alpha-beta-depleted transplantation in children. MiXCR, run by TCRdb on the PCR reads, gives a single entry per CDR3 protein. Of more than 450,000 distinct CDR3 sequences in the sample, about a sixth were seen once. Here the sequenced sample was PBMCs from the stem cell graft donor, taken from the stem cell graft. The receptors originated from a human donor who donated a stem cell graft to a child with acute lymphoblastic leukemia. Both conserved end residues are part of each CDR3. A D gene is named only where the DNA matches it firmly. Expanded clones are given a class, and other clones once, few, many or no size at all.

j_call,v_call,d_call,clone_size,cdr3_aa,cdr3_nt
TRBJ1-5,TRBV6-1,TRBD1,-,CASSRQGFSNQPQHF,TGTGCCAGCAGTAGACAGGGATTTAGCAATCAGCCCCAGCATTTT
TRBJ1-1,TRBV5-1,TRBD1,-,CASRFNRRQGGTEAFF,TGCGCCAGCAGATTTAACCGGCGACAGGGAGGCACTGAAGCTTTCTTT
TRBJ1-3,TRBV7-9,TRBD1,-,CASSFTDRGAGNTIYF,TGTGCCAGCAGCTTTACCGACAGGGGAGCAGGAAACACCATATATTTT
TRBJ2-7,TRBV29-1,-,few,CSVELRTPYEQYF,TGCAGCGTTGAACTGCGGACGCCCTACGAGCAGTACTTC
TRBJ2-3,TRBV2,TRBD2,many,CASNPLAGRADTQYF,TGTGCCAGCAACCCACTAGCGGGAAGGGCAGATACGCAGTATTTT
TRBJ2-1,TRBV7-8,TRBD2,-,CASSPILAGIYNEQFF,TGTGCCAGCAGCCCGATTCTAGCGGGCATTTACAATGAGCAGTTCTTC
TRBJ2-3,TRBV12-3/TRBV12-4,TRBD2,few,CASELAGSHTQYF,TGTGCCAGCGAACTAGCGGGAAGTCATACGCAGTATTTT
TRBJ2-7,TRBV11-1,TRBD2,-,CASSLVFGRAEMSYEQYF,TGTGCCAGCAGCCTCGTGTTCGGGAGGGCCGAGATGTCCTACGAGCAGTACTTC
TRBJ1-1,TRBV12-3/TRBV12-4,-,-,CASSREQAYTEAFF,TGTGCCAGCAGCCGGGAGCAGGCCTACACTGAAGCTTTCTTT
TRBJ1-5,TRBV20-1,TRBD1,-,CSARLSGQPYNQPQHF,TGCAGTGCCCGACTTTCGGGACAGCCTTACAATCAGCCCCAGCATTTT
TRBJ2-7,TRBV29-1,TRBD2,few,CSVVISGKVYEQYF,TGCAGCGTTGTGATTAGCGGGAAGGTCTACGAGCAGTACTTC
TRBJ2-1,TRBV20-1,-,-,CSARDYQVIDEQFF,TGCAGTGCTAGAGATTATCAGGTTATCGATGAGCAGTTCTTC
TRBJ2-7,TRBV3-1,TRBD2,few,CASSQPLAGGLYEQYF,TGTGCCAGCAGCCAACCGTTAGCGGGAGGGCTCTACGAGCAGTACTTC
TRBJ2-2,TRBV29-1,-,-,CSVGGENTGELFF,TGCAGCGTTGGGGGAGAAAACACCGGGGAGCTGTTTTTT
TRBJ1-1,TRBV27,-,many,CASGGVTEAFF,TGTGCCAGCGGAGGGGTAACTGAAGCTTTCTTT
TRBJ1-1,TRBV25-1,-,-,CASGWAGNTEAFF,TGTGCCAGCGGTTGGGCGGGTAACACTGAAGCTTTCTTT
TRBJ2-2,TRBV20-1,-,-,CSAIPQYTGELFF,TGCAGTGCCATCCCCCAATACACCGGGGAGCTGTTTTTT
TRBJ2-1,TRBV18,-,few,CASSPRNGVAATYNEQFF,TGTGCCAGCTCACCACGAAACGGAGTAGCGGCAACCTACAATGAGCAGTTCTTC
TRBJ1-5,TRBV4-1,-,-,CASSQLLVEPQHF,TGCGCCAGCAGCCAATTACTCGTGGAGCCCCAGCATTTT
TRBJ2-7,TRBV11-2,-,-,CASSLRVESSYEQYF,TGTGCCAGCAGCCTTCGCGTCGAGAGCTCCTACGAGCAGTACTTC
TRBJ2-5,TRBV7-3,-,-,CASSRTGSYQETQYF,TGTGCCAGCAGCCGAACAGGGTCCTACCAAGAGACCCAGTACTTC
TRBJ2-7,TRBV15,TRBD2,-,CATSRDRGGMGLAVQYF,TGTGCCACCAGCAGAGATCGGGGGGGTATGGGACTAGCAGTCCAGTACTTC
TRBJ2-5,TRBV12-3/TRBV12-4,-,many,CASSLLGKETQYF,TGTGCCAGCAGTTTACTGGGGAAAGAGACCCAGTACTTC
TRBJ2-1,TRBV7-8,TRBD2,-,CASSLEDGLAGDEQFF,TGTGCCAGCAGCTTAGAAGACGGACTAGCGGGCGATGAGCAGTTCTTC
TRBJ2-7,TRBV5-1,TRBD2,-,CASSRASGIYEQYF,TGCGCCAGCAGTCGGGCTAGCGGTATCTACGAGCAGTACTTC
TRBJ2-5,TRBV7-3,-,few,CASSLGSSYKEAQYF,TGTGCCAGCAGCTTAGGCTCTAGTTACAAAGAGGCCCAGTACTTC
TRBJ1-5,TRBV12-3/TRBV12-4,-,-,CASSLAMGPLNQPQHF,TGTGCCAGCAGTTTAGCGATGGGACCCCTCAATCAGCCCCAGCATTTT
TRBJ2-2,TRBV7-2,-,many,CASSPTGQRPGLFF,TGTGCCAGCAGCCCTACAGGCCAGCGGCCCGGGCTGTTTTTT
TRBJ2-7,TRBV20-1,TRBD2,-,CSAIQQEREGRYEQYF,TGCAGTGCCATTCAGCAGGAGCGGGAGGGCCGCTACGAGCAGTACTTC
TRBJ1-4,TRBV7-9,-,few,CASSLVREKLFF,TGTGCCAGCAGCTTAGTTCGAGAAAAACTGTTTTTT
TRBJ1-1,TRBV29-1,-,-,CSVVTPNTEAFF,TGCAGCGTTGTGACCCCCAACACTGAAGCTTTCTTT
TRBJ1-2,TRBV12-3/TRBV12-4,TRBD1,few,CASSSQGELHGYTF,TGTGCCAGCAGTTCGCAGGGGGAACTTCATGGCTACACCTTC
TRBJ1-4,TRBV5-1,-,few,CASSFEYPSTGLTNEKLFF,TGCGCCAGCAGCTTTGAGTACCCCTCCACCGGGTTAACTAATGAAAAACTGTTTTTT
TRBJ1-6,TRBV4-2,TRBD1,few,CASSHDQGDNSPLHF,TGTGCCAGCAGCCATGACCAGGGGGATAATTCACCCCTCCACTTT
TRBJ1-5,TRBV7-2,-,-,CASSYWTTGQPQHF,TGTGCCAGCAGCTATTGGACAACCGGACAGCCCCAGCATTTT
TRBJ2-1,TRBV7-2,-,many,CASSPGTGRIHEQFF,TGTGCCAGCAGCCCGGGGACGGGGAGGATACATGAGCAGTTCTTC
TRBJ1-6,TRBV6-5,-,few,CASSFTGSNSPLHF,TGTGCCAGCAGTTTTACAGGGAGCAATTCACCCCTCCACTTT
TRBJ1-2,TRBV27,-,few,CASSLYGGRNYGYTF,TGTGCCAGCAGTTTATATGGGGGGAGGAACTATGGCTACACCTTC
TRBJ2-3,TRBV20-1,TRBD2,few,CSAPNLAGTDTQYF,TGCAGTGCCCCTAACCTAGCGGGAACAGATACGCAGTATTTT
TRBJ2-7,TRBV27,TRBD2,-,CASSLTSGTYYEQYF,TGTGCCAGCAGTTTAACTAGCGGGACCTACTACGAGCAGTACTTC
TRBJ2-4,TRBV19,-,-,CASGTLAKNIQYF,TGTGCCTCCGGGACACTAGCCAAAAACATTCAGTACTTC
TRBJ2-5,TRBV5-1,-,-,CASSLGTSKTQYF,TGCGCCAGCAGCTTGGGTACTAGTAAGACCCAGTACTTC
TRBJ2-7,TRBV28,-,-,CASSQGGAGESYEQYF,TGTGCCAGCAGTCAGGGGGGAGCGGGAGAGTCCTACGAGCAGTACTTC
TRBJ2-1,TRBV19,-,-,CASSMGIDEQFF,TGTGCCAGTAGTATGGGGATCGATGAGCAGTTCTTC
TRBJ2-7,TRBV20-1,-,-,CSAIAGPYEQYF,TGCAGTGCTATCGCGGGACCCTACGAGCAGTACTTC
TRBJ2-5,TRBV20-1,-,many,CSAMTGHETQYF,TGCAGTGCCATGACAGGACACGAGACCCAGTACTTC
TRBJ2-1,TRBV29-1,TRBD2,-,CSVMLAGFYYEQFF,TGCAGCGTTATGCTAGCGGGGTTCTACTATGAGCAGTTCTTC
TRBJ2-5,TRBV2,TRBD2,-,CASIRLAGWGETQYF,TGTGCCAGCATTCGACTAGCGGGGTGGGGAGAGACCCAGTACTTC
TRBJ2-7,TRBV15,-,few,CATSRDWGYEQYF,TGTGCCACCAGCAGAGATTGGGGGTACGAGCAGTACTTC
TRBJ2-3,TRBV3-1,TRBD2,few,CASSQHAASGRSTDTQYF,TGTGCCAGCAGCCAACACGCCGCTAGCGGGCGGAGCACAGATACGCAGTATTTT
TRBJ1-1,TRBV29-1,-,few,CSVEGQDGAHTEAFF,TGCAGCGTTGAAGGTCAGGATGGGGCTCACACTGAAGCTTTCTTT
TRBJ2-3,TRBV20-1,-,-,CSTGDTAVTDTQYF,TGCAGCACCGGGGACACAGCGGTGACAGATACGCAGTATTTT
TRBJ2-5,TRBV6-5,TRBD2,-,CASSYSIASGSDQETQYF,TGTGCCAGCAGTTACTCGATTGCTAGCGGGAGTGATCAAGAGACCCAGTACTTC
TRBJ2-2,TRBV5-1,TRBD2,few,CASSLSGSGTGELFF,TGCGCCAGCAGCCTTAGCGGGAGCGGCACCGGGGAGCTGTTTTTT
TRBJ2-1,TRBV12-3/TRBV12-4,-,-,CVSSSGLDWNNEQFF,TGTGTCAGCAGTTCGGGGCTTGATTGGAACAATGAGCAGTTCTTC